Each of the 25 T cell receptor beta chains below was sequenced from the same sample in a study of shared T cell receptors in the human thymus. The table came from immunoSEQ multiplex PCR; TCRdb's copy has only in-frame clones and leaves some out. The table lists roughly 550,000 clones, approximately 80% of them singletons. The data also belong to a second study, concerning human thymus T cells.

The source material was thymocytes. The receptors stem from a boy under two years old with a congenital heart defect.

This rearrangement joins TRBV6-5 to TRBJ2-5, with 7 bases fitting TRBD1. The tail of the sequence fits TRBJ2-7 better, so the J call may be wrong. The CDR3 has 16 amino acids. From germline, CDR1 is MNHEY and CDR2 SVGAGI. CDR3 residues: CASSSGGWTGFYEQYF. DNA for the CDR3: TGTGCCAGCAGTTCAGGGGGATGGACCGGGTTCTACGAGCAGTACTTC.

V is TRBV9 and J is TRBJ1-5; a weak D match, TRBD1 (6 bases). Trimming stripped 4 bases from V and 5 bases from J, with 13 bases between. This CDR3 region has 14 residues. Per the germline V gene, CDR1 is SGDLS and CDR2 is YYNGEE. The CDR3 region is CASSPSGADQPQHF. The CDR3 bases are TGTGCCAGCAGCCCCTCAGGGGCCGATCAGCCCCAGCATTTT.

V usage is TRBV19 and J usage is TRBJ2-1, with D perhaps TRBD2 (5 bases). The CDR3 runs 16 residues. CDR1 LNHDA and CDR2 SQIVND come from the germline V gene (reference sequence). Deletions cut 4 bases from V and 1 base from J, with 14 bases between. This chain's CDR3 is CASSREPSVSYNEQFF. The CDR3 DNA reads TGTGCCAGTAGTAGGGAGCCGAGCGTTTCCTACAATGAGCAGTTCTTC.

With regard to this clone: Other DNA sequences in the sample encode the same CDR3. The DNA for the CDR3 is TGCGCCAGCAGCTTGGGGGACAGCCTCTCCTACGAGCAGTACTTC. It translates to CASSLGDSLSYEQYF. This rearrangement joins TRBV5-1 to TRBJ2-7; 7 bases are a match to TRBD1. The CDR3 has 15 amino acids. V dropped 0 bases and J dropped 0; count of bases not matched to a gene: 3. Germline V CDR1 and CDR2: SGHRS, YFSETQ.

The rearrangement uses TRBV7-6 and TRBJ2-3; 8 bases line up with TRBD2. The CDR3 has 18 residues. The V segment lost 0 bases and the J segment 1 base; nucleotides outside the gene matches: 9. Germline-derived CDR1 and CDR2 are SGHVS and FNYEAQ. The CDR3 DNA reads TGTGCCAGCAGCTTAGCTCCTCGGCTAGCGGGTGGCACAGATACGCAGTATTTT. Amino acids: CASSLAPRLAGGTDTQYF.

The chain joins TRBV30 to TRBJ2-7; 14 nucleotides line up with TRBD2. The CDR3 runs to 19 residues. After removal of 5 bases from V and 0 bases from J, the junction contained 15 bases not matched to a gene. Germline CDR1 reads GTSNPN; CDR2 reads SVGIG (reference sequence). CDR3 sequence: CAWVTGTSGRGSPSYEQYF. The DNA for the CDR3 is TGTGCCTGGGTCACTGGGACTAGCGGGAGAGGATCCCCCTCCTACGAGCAGTACTTC.

This chain links TRBV9 with TRBJ2-1, with 7 bases that match TRBD1. The CDR3 consists of 13 residues. Unmatched junction bases numbered 10, after V lost 0 bases and J lost 16 bases. The germline V gene has CDR1 SGDLS and CDR2 YYNGEE. In nucleotides, the CDR3 is TGTGCCAGCAGCGTAGGAGAGGACAGGCGTCTTTTCTTC. It codes for CASSVGEDRRLFF.

The gene calls are TRBV11-2 and TRBJ2-1; 9 positions agree with TRBD2. CDR1 is SGHAT and CDR2 is FQNNGV in the germline V gene. V trimming: 7 bases; J trimming: 6 bases; junction bases outside the gene matches: 10. CDR3 length: 15 amino acids. The CDR3 sequence is CASNLNGGRANEQFF. CDR3 sequence (DNA): TGTGCCAGCAACCTCAATGGCGGGAGGGCCAATGAGCAGTTCTTC.

The chain uses TRBV13 and TRBJ2-3; no clear D. Germline values: CDR1 PRHDT, CDR2 FYEKMQ (reference sequence). The CDR3 runs to 15 residues. Trimming took off 5 bases at V and 1 base at J, with 13 bases between the two ends. The DNA of the CDR3 is TGTGCCAGCAGCCCAAAAGGTAGCCGCACAGATACGCAGTATTTT. As protein: CASSPKGSRTDTQYF.

This chain links TRBV19 with TRBJ1-2; D is possibly TRBD1 (5 bases). The CDR3 spans 13 residues. The V end was cut by 10 bases, the J end by 4 bases, with 16 bases between. Germline V CDR1 and CDR2: LNHDA, SQIVND (reference sequence). CDR3: CATNLRGGYGYTF. CDR3 nucleotide sequence: TGTGCCACAAACCTCCGGGGGGGCTATGGCTACACCTTC.

The genes are TRBV7-2 and TRBJ1-5, with D maybe TRBD1 (6 bases). Germline V CDR1 and CDR2: SGHTA, FQGNSA. The CDR3 is 15 residues long. V lost 5 bases and J 1 base, leaving 12 bases between the germline ends. Here the CDR3 reads CASSPDRLSNQPQHF. The CDR3 DNA reads TGTGCCAGCAGCCCCGACAGGTTGAGCAATCAGCCCCAGCATTTT.

The V gene is TRBV5-1, the J gene TRBJ2-4, with 8 bases aligning to TRBD2. CDR3 length equals 17 residues. Germline loops: CDR1 SGHRS, CDR2 YFSETQ. V gave up 4 bases and J gave up 2 bases; unmatched junction bases: 11. CDR3 bases: TGCGCCAGCAGCCTGTACGGGGGGGGGCGGACCAAAAACATTCAGTACTTC. This gives the protein CASSLYGGGRTKNIQYF.

The rearrangement links TRBV4-3 to TRBJ2-3, with 8 bases matching TRBD2. V was pared by 1 base and J by 3 bases, with 9 bases of the junction left unmatched. The germline CDR1 and CDR2 sequences are LGHNA and YSLEER. This CDR3 has 17 amino acids. CDR3 in DNA: TGCGCCAGCAGCCAAGGAGGGCCTTTAGCGGGGACAGATACGCAGTATTTT. Translating gives CASSQGGPLAGTDTQYF.

The chain recombines TRBV7-9 with TRBJ2-1; 10 positions match TRBD2. Per germline, CDR1 SEHNR and CDR2 FQNEAQ (reference sequence). This CDR3 comprises 18 residues. The J segment lost 7 bases and the V segment lost 5 bases, leaving 17 bases of the junction unmatched. This CDR3 reads CASSQITLAGGFTNEQFF. The CDR3 DNA follows: TGTGCCAGCAGCCAGATCACTTTAGCGGGAGGATTTACAAATGAGCAGTTCTTC.

V usage is TRBV7-2 and J usage is TRBJ1-5; possible D gene TRBD1, 6 bases. V was clipped by 5 bases and J by 5 bases, with 25 bases between them. The germline CDR1 and CDR2 sequences are SGHTA and FQGNSA. The CDR3 spans 18 residues. The CDR3 spells CASSPNPTGGQRYQPQHF. CDR3 bases: TGTGCCAGCAGCCCAAACCCGACTGGGGGCCAGCGCTATCAGCCCCAGCATTTT.

The chain has TRBV5-4 and TRBJ2-7, with 9 bases that match TRBD2. This CDR3 is 16 amino acids long. Germline V gene lookup returns CDR1 SGHNT and CDR2 YYREEE (reference sequence). Germline trimming cut 4 bases from V and 3 bases from J; bases unmatched to any gene: 11. The CDR3 bases are TGTGCCAGCAGCCCCATGACTAGCGGAGGGGTCTACGAGCAGTACTTC. Translation: CASSPMTSGGVYEQYF. The full variable domain, rest sourced from reference TRBV5-4 and TRBJ2-7, is ETGVTQSPTHLIKTRGQQVTLRCSSQSGHNTVSWYQQALGQGPQFIFQYYREEENGRGNFPPRFSGLQFPNYSSELNVNALELDDSALYLCASSPMTSGGVYEQYFGPGTRLTVT.

This clone was counted a few times. The chain recombines TRBV28 with TRBJ2-7, with TRBD2 as a possible D gene (5 bases). The V gene lost 7 bases and the J gene lost 3 bases, with 13 bases spanning the gap. Germline lookup yields CDR1 MDHEN and CDR2 SYDVKM. This CDR3 has 13 amino acids. The CDR3 coding sequence is TGTGCCAGCAAGTCGGGGTCGATCTACGAGCAGTACTTC. This codes for CASKSGSIYEQYF.

The chain employs TRBV7-9 and TRBJ2-7; 9 bases map to TRBD1. The V gene end was trimmed by 6 bases and the J gene end by 4 bases; junction bases not matched to a gene: 13. CDR1 and CDR2 from the germline V gene are SEHNR and FQNEAQ (reference sequence). The CDR3 has 16 residues. CDR3 in amino acids: CASRPWAGTGWYEQYF. DNA of the CDR3: TGTGCCAGCAGGCCTTGGGCCGGGACAGGGTGGTACGAGCAGTACTTC.

This clone appeared a few times. This chain connects TRBV28 to TRBJ2-2, with D tentatively TRBD1 (6 bases). V was pared by 5 bases and J by 3 bases, with 16 bases between. The germline CDR1 and CDR2 sequences are MDHEN and SYDVKM. CDR3 size: 16 residues. The CDR3: CASSPHQGRYTGELFF. The CDR3, as DNA: TGTGCCAGCAGTCCCCATCAGGGGCGTTACACCGGGGAGCTGTTTTTT.

The rearrangement links TRBV7-2 to TRBJ2-3, with TRBD2 matching 8 bases. Germline CDR1 reads SGHTA; CDR2 reads FQGNSA. J gave up 7 bases and V 5 bases, and 8 bases lay outside the gene matches. The CDR3 length is 14 residues. The DNA for the CDR3 is TGTGCCAGCAGCCCCCCAGGCGGGAGGTATACGCAGTATTTT. Protein product: CASSPPGGRYTQYF.

The DNA for the CDR3 is TGTGCCAGCAGTTCCACGACTAGCGGGAGGGCCGGGGAGACCCAGTACTTC. Amino acids: CASSSTTSGRAGETQYF. The J gene is TRBJ2-5, the V gene TRBV27; 14 nucleotides match TRBD2. Germline trimming cut 4 bases from V and 5 bases from J; bases unmatched to any gene: 9. The germline V gene encodes CDR1 MNHEY and CDR2 SMNVEV (reference sequence). The CDR3 consists of 17 residues.

The chain combines TRBV5-1 with TRBJ2-1; TRBD1 aligns across 10 bases. The CDR3 is 16 amino acids. V was clipped by 3 bases and J by 3 bases; unmatched bases: 6. CDR1 is SGHRS and CDR2 is YFSETQ in the germline V gene. CDR3 protein: CASSSTGTGVYNEQFF. The CDR3 DNA is TGCGCCAGCAGCTCCACCGGGACAGGGGTCTACAATGAGCAGTTCTTC.

V and J are TRBV28 and TRBJ2-2; TRBD2 is a possible D gene (5 bases). CDR3 length: 16 residues. Germline V gene lookup returns CDR1 MDHEN and CDR2 SYDVKM. With 4 bases removed from V and 1 base from J, the gap between germline ends came to 13 bases. DNA for the CDR3: TGTGCCAGCAGTTACCCGAGGAGGTTGAACACCGGGGAGCTGTTTTTT. Translating gives CASSYPRRLNTGELFF.

This clone appeared a single time. The rearrangement joins TRBV7-9 to TRBJ1-3; perhaps TRBD1 as D (5 bases). V was trimmed by 11 bases and J by 0 bases, leaving 23 bases between them. The CDR3 spans 17 residues. Germline CDR1 SEHNR, CDR2 FQNEAQ (reference sequence). CDR3 coding DNA: TGTGCCGCCCGGGACCCCCCCGGGGGGGACTCTGGAAACACCATATATTTT. This gives the protein CAARDPPGGDSGNTIYF.

This clone was seen once. The chain has TRBV4-3 and TRBJ2-7; 9 positions match TRBD1. CDR1 LGHNA and CDR2 YSLEER come from the germline V gene. The V and J ends lost 0 bases and 3 bases, in that order; junction bases with no gene match: 9. The CDR3 has 17 amino acids. CDR3 sequence (DNA): TGCGCCAGCAGCCAAGAAGCTGGATGGACAGGGGTCTACGAGCAGTACTTC. Translation gives CASSQEAGWTGVYEQYF.